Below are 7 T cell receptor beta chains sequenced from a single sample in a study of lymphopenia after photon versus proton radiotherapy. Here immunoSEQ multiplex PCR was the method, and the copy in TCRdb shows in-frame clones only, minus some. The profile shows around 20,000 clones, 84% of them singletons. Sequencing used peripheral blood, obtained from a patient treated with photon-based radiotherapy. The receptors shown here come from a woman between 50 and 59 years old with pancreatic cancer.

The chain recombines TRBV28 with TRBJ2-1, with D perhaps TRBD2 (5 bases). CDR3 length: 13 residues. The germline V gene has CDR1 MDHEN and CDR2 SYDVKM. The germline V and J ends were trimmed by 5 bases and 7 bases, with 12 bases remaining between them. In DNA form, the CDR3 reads TGTGCCAGCAGTCTCGGACTTCTTAATGAGCAGTTCTTC. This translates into CASSLGLLNEQFF.

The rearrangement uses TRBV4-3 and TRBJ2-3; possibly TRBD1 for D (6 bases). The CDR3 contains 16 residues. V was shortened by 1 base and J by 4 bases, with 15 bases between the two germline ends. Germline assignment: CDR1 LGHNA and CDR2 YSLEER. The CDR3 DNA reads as TGCGCCAGCAGCCAAGGCGCTCAGGGGCCCCCAGATACGCAGTATTTT. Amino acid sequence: CASSQGAQGPPDTQYF.

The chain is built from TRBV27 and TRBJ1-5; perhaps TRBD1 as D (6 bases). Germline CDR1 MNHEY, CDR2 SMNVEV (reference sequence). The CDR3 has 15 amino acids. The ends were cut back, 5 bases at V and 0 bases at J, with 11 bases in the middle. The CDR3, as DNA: TGTGCCAGCAGTGCATCCAGGGGTAGCAATCAGCCCCAGCATTTT. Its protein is CASSASRGSNQPQHF.

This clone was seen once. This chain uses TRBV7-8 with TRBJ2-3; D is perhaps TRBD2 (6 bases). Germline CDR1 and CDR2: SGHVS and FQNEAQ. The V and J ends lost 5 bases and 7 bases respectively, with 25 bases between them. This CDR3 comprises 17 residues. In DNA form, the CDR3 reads TGTGCCAGCAGCCCCCCCCGCGAGCGGGCCTACAGCAATACGCAGTATTTT. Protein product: CASSPPRERAYSNTQYF.

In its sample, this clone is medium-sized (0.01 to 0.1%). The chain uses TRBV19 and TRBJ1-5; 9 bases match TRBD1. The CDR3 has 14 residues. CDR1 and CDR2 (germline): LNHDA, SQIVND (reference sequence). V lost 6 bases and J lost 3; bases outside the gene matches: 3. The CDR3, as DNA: TGTGCCAGTAGAGACAGGGGGTTCAATCAGCCCCAGCATTTT. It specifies CASRDRGFNQPQHF. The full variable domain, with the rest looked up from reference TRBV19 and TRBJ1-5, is DGGITQSPKYLFRKEGQNVTLSCEQNLNHDAMYWYRQDPGQGLRLIYYSQIVNDFQKGDIAEGYSVSREKKESFPLTVTSAQKNPTAFYLCASRDRGFNQPQHFGDGTRLSIL.

The CDR3 region is CASTRVGGNTIYF. The CDR3 nucleotides are TGTGCCAGCACTCGGGTCGGAGGAAACACCATATATTTT. This sequence joins TRBV6-5 and TRBJ1-3; D not resolved. Deletions cut 7 bases from V and 4 bases from J, with 11 bases between. The CDR3 runs 13 residues. From germline, CDR1 is MNHEY and CDR2 SVGAGI.

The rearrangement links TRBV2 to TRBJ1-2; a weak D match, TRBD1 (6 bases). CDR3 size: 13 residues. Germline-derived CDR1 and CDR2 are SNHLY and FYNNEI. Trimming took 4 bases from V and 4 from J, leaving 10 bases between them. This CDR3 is CASSAGTSYGYTF. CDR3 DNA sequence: TGTGCCAGCAGTGCTGGGACATCCTATGGCTACACCTTC.